A single sample is the source of the 30 T cell receptor beta chains below, sequenced in a study of T-cell reconstitution after alpha-beta-depleted transplantation in children. Unique molecular identifiers tagged the TCRbeta library. TCRdb redid the calling of the PCR reads with MiXCR, one entry per CDR3 protein. The repertoire holds approximately 640,000 distinct CDR3 sequences, around 17% seen once, with about 1.1% in the top ten. The specimen was PBMCs from the stem cell graft donor, collected from the stem cell graft. These receptors were collected from a human donor who donated a stem cell graft to a child with acute myeloid leukemia.

The chain carries TRBV25-1 and TRBJ2-3; weak D call: TRBD1 (6 bases). From germline, CDR1 is MGHDK and CDR2 SYGVNS. The CDR3 loop spans 13 amino acids. The DNA of the CDR3 is TGTGCGTCTATACAGGGTTCCGGAGATACGCAGTATTTT. Residues: CASIQGSGDTQYF.

Of note for this clonotype: A much more abundant neighbour one base away suggests this may be a read error. The chain combines TRBV4-2 with TRBJ2-1, with D unresolved. V was cut by 1 base and J by 8 bases, with 9 bases left in between. This CDR3 region has 13 residues. Germline CDR1 reads LGHNA; CDR2 reads YNFKEQ. CDR3 loop: CASSQAARDEQFF. The CDR3 DNA reads TGTGCCAGCAGCCAAGCAGCACGTGATGAGCAGTTCTTC.

This clonotype was detected a few times. The chain has TRBV7-9 and TRBJ1-1; D is uncertain. Trimming took 1 base from V and 5 from J, leaving 5 bases between them. CDR3 length: 12 residues. Germline V gene data show CDR1 as SEHNR and CDR2 as FQNEAQ (reference sequence). CDR3 nucleotide sequence: TGTGCCAGCAGCTTAGAACAGACTGAAGCTTTCTTT. Protein sequence: CASSLEQTEAFF.

This clonotype was observed many times. The CDR3 DNA is TGTGCCAGTGGGACAGGCGTAACCGGGGAGCTGTTTTTT. Residues: CASGTGVTGELFF. V and J are TRBV6-1 and TRBJ2-2, with 8 bases identical to TRBD1. Germline V lookup: CDR1 MNHNS, CDR2 SASEGT. This CDR3 spans 13 amino acids. V lost 9 bases, J lost 5 bases, and 5 bases stayed unmatched.

This clonotype was picked up many times. This chain links TRBV29-1 with TRBJ1-4; D ambiguous. This CDR3 spans 13 amino acids. Deletions cut 1 base from V and 3 bases from J, with 6 bases between. The germline V gene encodes CDR1 SQVTM and CDR2 ANQGSEA. CDR3 sequence (DNA): TGCAGCGTTGAAGGAGGGTCTAATGAAAAACTGTTTTTT. Residues: CSVEGGSNEKLFF.

As regards this clonotype: An end of the junction does not agree with germline; a read error may underlie this. The J gene is TRBJ1-1, the V gene TRBV5-6; D is unresolved. From germline, CDR1 is SGHDT and CDR2 YYEEEE. This CDR3 region has 12 residues. DNA of the CDR3: TGTGCCAGCAGCTTGGATTACACTGCAGCTTTCTTT. Translating it yields CASSLDYTAAFF. The full variable domain, with the rest looked up from reference TRBV5-6 and TRBJ1-1, is DAGVTQSPTHLIKTRGQQVTLRCSPKSGHDTVSWYQQALGQGPQFIFQYYEEEERQRGNFPDRFSGHQFPNYSSELNVNALLLGDSALYLCASSLDYTAAFFGQGTRLTVV.

V is TRBV11-2 and J is TRBJ2-3; D might be TRBD1 or TRBD2, each matching 5 bases. V shed 5 bases and J shed 12 bases, with 15 bases lying between them. Per the germline V gene, CDR1 is SGHAT and CDR2 is FQNNGV. The CDR3 covers 12 residues. The CDR3 DNA is TGTGCCAGCAGCCGAGGCGGTGGGGGACAGTATTTT. It yields the protein CASSRGGGGQYF.

Many counts were recorded for this clonotype. The genes are TRBV6-1 and TRBJ1-4; D gene ambiguous. Germline V gives CDR1 MNHNS, CDR2 SASEGT. Trimming shortened V by 5 bases and J by 3 bases, and 13 bases separated the two germline ends. The CDR3 is made up of 15 amino acids. The CDR3, as DNA: TGTGCCAGCAGTCCCGACGGTGGGTCTAATGAAAAACTGTTTTTT. Translation: CASSPDGGSNEKLFF.

This clonotype was picked up many times. The rearrangement links TRBV7-2 to TRBJ1-1, with a tentative D call TRBD1 (5 bases). V lost 2 bases and J 7 bases, leaving 11 bases between the germline ends. CDR1 SGHTA and CDR2 FQGNSA come from the germline V gene. The CDR3 loop spans 13 amino acids. The DNA for the CDR3 is TGTGCCAGCAGCTTAAGGGGTTGGGTTGAAGCTTTCTTT. As protein: CASSLRGWVEAFF.

CDR3 DNA sequence: TGTGCCAGCCGAGGGGGTGGGGCCACTGAAGCTTTCTTT. Amino acid sequence: CASRGGGATEAFF. V and J are TRBV7-3 and TRBJ1-1; D is perhaps TRBD1 (6 bases). Trimming pared 8 bases from V and 4 bases from J, leaving 14 bases between. The CDR3 is 13 amino acids. Germline V gene sequence: CDR1 SGHTA, CDR2 FQGTGA.

This clonotype was seen a handful of times. The J gene is TRBJ1-2, the V gene TRBV6-5; D is unresolved. Germline lookup yields CDR1 MNHEY and CDR2 SVGAGI. V was shortened by 0 bases and J by 2 bases, with 16 bases between the two germline ends. This CDR3 is 17 amino acids long. The CDR3 nucleotides are TGTGCCAGCAGTTACTCTATCGGTCTCATAGCGAACTATGGCTACACCTTC. Its translation: CASSYSIGLIANYGYTF.

This clonotype was seen only a few times. The CDR3 reads CASASSGGLPNEQFF. The CDR3 coding sequence is TGCGCCAGCGCCTCTAGCGGGGGGTTACCCAATGAGCAGTTCTTC. The chain couples TRBV5-1 to TRBJ2-1; 11 bases are shared with TRBD2. From germline, CDR1 is SGHRS and CDR2 YFSETQ. After removal of 7 bases from V and 6 bases from J, the junction contained 9 bases not matched to a gene. The CDR3 has 15 residues.

The rearrangement joins TRBV21-1 to TRBJ1-1; the table names TRBD1, a call not compared with the DNA. TRBV21-1 is given as a pseudogene. This CDR3 contains 13 residues. CDR3 in DNA: TGTGCCAGCAGCAACCAGGGGACGACTGAAGCTTTCTTT. The encoded protein is CASSNQGTTEAFF.

About this clonotype itself: A much larger clone lies one base from this, so it may be a read error. The V gene is TRBV27, the J gene TRBJ1-5, with D uncertain. CDR3 length: 13 residues. Germline lookup yields CDR1 MNHEY and CDR2 SMNVEV (reference sequence). CDR3 DNA sequence: TGTGCCAGCAGTTTAGGGTGGGGTCAGCCCCAGCCTTTT. Translation: CASSLGWGQPQPF.

The chain joins TRBV20-1 to TRBJ2-5; D is perhaps TRBD1 or TRBD2 (5 bases each). The ends were cut back, 6 bases at V and 2 bases at J, with 16 bases in the middle. CDR1 is DFQATT and CDR2 is SNEGSKA in the germline V gene (reference sequence). The CDR3 is 14 residues long. The CDR3 nucleotides read TGCAGTGCCCGTCTCTGGGGGAAGCAAGAGACCCAGTACTTC. Translated: CSARLWGKQETQYF.

This clonotype showed up many times. The chain couples TRBV5-1 to TRBJ1-1; 7 bases fit TRBD1. The CDR3 contains 14 residues. Germline values: CDR1 SGHRS, CDR2 YFSETQ. Losses at the gene ends were 0 bases for V and 6 bases for J; bases not matched to a gene: 5. CDR3 region: CASSLEQGTAEAFF. The CDR3, as DNA: TGCGCCAGCAGCTTGGAGCAGGGGACAGCTGAAGCTTTCTTT.

The sample holds many counts of this clonotype. This sequence joins TRBV24-1 and TRBJ1-5; possibly TRBD1 for D (6 bases). V was shortened by 3 bases and J by 9 bases, with 14 bases between the two germline ends. This CDR3 region has 14 residues. From germline, CDR1 is KGHDR and CDR2 SFDVKD. The chain's CDR3 is CATSDRQGTRPQHF. As DNA, the CDR3 is TGTGCCACCAGTGATCGTCAGGGGACCCGGCCCCAGCATTTT.

This clonotype was observed at least ten times. This sequence joins TRBV12-3 or TRBV12-4 and TRBJ1-1; 7 bases are shared with TRBD1. V trimming: 5 bases; J trimming: 0 bases; junction bases outside the gene matches: 9. The CDR3 loop spans 16 amino acids. The CDR3 here is CASSPGQARMNTEAFF. The CDR3 DNA reads TGTGCCAGCAGTCCCGGACAGGCACGGATGAACACTGAAGCTTTCTTT.

This clonotype turned up a few times. Its ends do not fully match the called genes, so a read error is possible. J is TRBJ1-4 and V is TRBV20-1; D is perhaps TRBD1 (5 bases). From germline, CDR1 is DFQATT and CDR2 SNEGSKA (reference sequence). This CDR3 has 15 residues. The CDR3 nucleotides are TGCTGTGCTAGGGCGGGGGGAGCGGAGGATGAAAAACTGTTTTTT. This sequence encodes CCARAGGAEDEKLFF.

This clonotype was seen ten or more times. The gene calls are TRBV20-1 and TRBJ2-2; 9 nucleotides line up with TRBD1. Trimming took 5 bases from V and 2 from J; bases not matched to a gene: 9. The CDR3 runs 16 residues. Per germline, CDR1 DFQATT and CDR2 SNEGSKA (reference sequence). The CDR3 nucleotides read TGCAGTGCTGGAGCCCCGACAGGGGGAAACACCGGGGAGCTGTTTTTT. Amino acids: CSAGAPTGGNTGELFF.

The chain couples TRBV6-1 to TRBJ2-7, with 8 nucleotides matching TRBD1. This CDR3 has 13 amino acids. Trimming cost V 5 bases and J 3 bases; bases outside gene matches: 3. CDR1 and CDR2 from the germline V gene are MNHNS and SASEGT. The DNA of the CDR3 is TGTGCCAGCAGTCCAGGGGGCATCTACGAGCAGTACTTC. Translating it yields CASSPGGIYEQYF.

This clonotype has ten or more counts. This chain links TRBV10-3 with TRBJ2-2, with TRBD1 matching over 9 bases. The trim removed 7 bases at V and 5 bases at J, leaving 5 bases unmatched. This CDR3 is built from 14 residues. Per the germline V gene, CDR1 is ENHRY and CDR2 is SYGVKD. Here the CDR3 reads CAIKGQGGTGELFF. For the CDR3, the DNA is TGTGCCATCAAGGGACAGGGTGGAACCGGGGAGCTGTTTTTT.

There are a few counts of this clonotype. The V and J genes are TRBV7-9 and TRBJ2-1; D is undetermined. Between the trimmed V and J ends, which lost 7 bases and 8 bases, there was a span of 18 bases. The germline V gene encodes CDR1 SEHNR and CDR2 FQNEAQ (reference sequence). CDR3 size: 14 residues. CDR3 sequence (DNA): TGTGCCAGCATCAGTGGAGTTTCAGGTGATGAGCAGTTCTTC. It translates to CASISGVSGDEQFF.

The chain has TRBV6-4 and TRBJ2-1; TRBD1 might be the D (5 bases). Germline values: CDR1 MRHNA, CDR2 SNTAGT. Trimming pared 2 bases from V and 8 bases from J, leaving 16 bases between. The CDR3 extends over 15 amino acids. Written as DNA, the CDR3 is TGTGCCAGCAGTGACGGACCAAGGGGCAACGATGAGCAGTTCTTC. Translated: CASSDGPRGNDEQFF.

Ten or more counts support this clonotype. V usage is TRBV29-1 and J usage is TRBJ2-7; 9 bases match TRBD1. J lost 5 bases, V lost 4 bases, and 6 bases had no gene match. Per germline, CDR1 SQVTM and CDR2 ANQGSEA. The CDR3 is made up of 13 amino acids. The CDR3 DNA is TGCAGCGTTGGGGAGGGACAGGGCCACGAGCAGTACTTC. Its protein is CSVGEGQGHEQYF.

This clonotype was detected ten times or more. V gene TRBV28 combines with J gene TRBJ2-1; D is perhaps TRBD2 (5 bases). The CDR3 has 11 residues. Germline-derived CDR1 and CDR2 are MDHEN and SYDVKM. V lost 7 bases to trimming and J lost 6 bases, with 7 bases between them. CDR3 sequence: CASKGVNEQFF. The CDR3 DNA reads TGTGCCAGCAAGGGAGTCAATGAGCAGTTCTTC. The whole variable domain, filled in from reference TRBV28 and TRBJ2-1, reads DVKVTQSSRYLVKRTGEKVFLECVQDMDHENMFWYRQDPGLGLRLIYFSYDVKMKEKGDIPEGYSVSREKKERFSLILESASTNQTSMYLCASKGVNEQFFGPGTRLTVL.

The J gene is TRBJ2-5, the V gene TRBV3-1; D perhaps matches TRBD1 (5 bases). The CDR3 has 14 residues. Germline V lookup: CDR1 LGHDT, CDR2 YNNKEL (reference sequence). Trimming shortened V by 0 bases and J by 9 bases, and 14 bases separated the two germline ends. The CDR3, as DNA: TGTGCCAGCAGCCAAGATGGTGGGGCGACGGCCCAGTACTTC. It yields the protein CASSQDGGATAQYF.

This clonotype has a count of ten or more. V gene TRBV6-6 combines with J gene TRBJ1-5, with TRBD1 as a possible D gene (5 bases). Trimming shortened V by 6 bases and J by 3 bases, and 9 bases separated the two germline ends. The CDR3 is 13 amino acids. Germline V CDR1 and CDR2: MNHNY, SVGAGI (reference sequence). DNA for the CDR3: TGTGCCAGCAGGGGGGGGACCAATCAGCCCCAGCATTTT. This gives the protein CASRGGTNQPQHF.

The chain combines TRBV20-1 with TRBJ1-1, with D possibly being TRBD1 (5 bases). The germline V gene has CDR1 DFQATT and CDR2 SNEGSKA (reference sequence). Trimming stripped 1 base from V and 0 bases from J, with 9 bases between. The CDR3 extends over 14 amino acids. In DNA form, the CDR3 reads TGCAGTGCTAGAGTGGGGACCCTGAACACTGAAGCTTTCTTT. Its translation: CSARVGTLNTEAFF.

The rearrangement links TRBV20-1 to TRBJ1-3; 9 nucleotides line up with TRBD1. Germline-derived CDR1 and CDR2 are DFQATT and SNEGSKA (reference sequence). The CDR3 covers 14 residues. V was clipped by 3 bases and J by 7 bases; unmatched bases: 7. CDR3 bases: TGCAGTGCTAGTGCCGGGACAGGGTATAACACCATATATTTT. It encodes CSASAGTGYNTIYF.